This TCR beta chain was identified in a study of cytomegalovirus exposure and HLA in healthy donors. Whole-study results and caveats: Most subjects' HLA-A and HLA-B alleles were reportedly predicted from TCR beta sequences. Some segments of the V type, notably TRBV6-2 and TRBV6-3, were excluded as indistinguishable. A later analysis associated 16,000 or so TCR beta sequences with HLA alleles at a 0.05 false discovery rate. Whilst most TCR sequences proved rare, a subset of public TCRs occurred across many donors.

Primers: 60 Vbeta forward and 13 Jbeta reverse. Repertoires were generated with immunoSEQ multiplex PCR, while TCRdb's copy carries only in-frame clones and drops some. The sample consists of around 140,000 clones, approximately 82% of them appearing once. As concerns this clone: Its specificity is not known.

Germline CDR1 is SGHAT and CDR2 is FQNNGV. Trimming pared 2 bases from V and 8 bases from J, leaving 9 bases between. This CDR3 is 12 amino acids long. This clonotype was obtained from a middle-aged man in good health and CMV-seronegative. The V gene is TRBV11-2, the J gene TRBJ1-1; possible D gene TRBD1, 6 bases. Material for sequencing was PBMCs. The CDR3 DNA sequence: TGTGCCAGCAGCTTAAACAGGGACGAAGCTTTCTTT. This encodes CASSLNRDEAFF.